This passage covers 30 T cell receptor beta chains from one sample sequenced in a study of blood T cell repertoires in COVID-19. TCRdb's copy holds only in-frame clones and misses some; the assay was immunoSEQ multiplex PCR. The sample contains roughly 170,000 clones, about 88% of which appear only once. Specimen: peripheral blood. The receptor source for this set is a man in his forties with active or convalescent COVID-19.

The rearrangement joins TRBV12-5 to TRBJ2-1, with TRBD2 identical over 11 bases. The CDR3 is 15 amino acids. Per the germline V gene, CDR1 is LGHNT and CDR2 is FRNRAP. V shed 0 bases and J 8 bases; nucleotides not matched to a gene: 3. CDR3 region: CASGLVLAGADEQFF. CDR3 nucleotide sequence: TGTGCTAGTGGTTTGGTACTAGCGGGGGCTGATGAGCAGTTCTTC.

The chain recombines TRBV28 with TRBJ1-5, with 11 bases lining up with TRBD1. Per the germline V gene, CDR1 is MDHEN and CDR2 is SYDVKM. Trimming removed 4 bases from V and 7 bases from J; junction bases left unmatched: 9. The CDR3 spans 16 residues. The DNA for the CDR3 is TGTGCCAGCAGTTCCGGGGGGACAGGGGGGTTCCAGCCCCAGCATTTT. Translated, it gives CASSSGGTGGFQPQHF.

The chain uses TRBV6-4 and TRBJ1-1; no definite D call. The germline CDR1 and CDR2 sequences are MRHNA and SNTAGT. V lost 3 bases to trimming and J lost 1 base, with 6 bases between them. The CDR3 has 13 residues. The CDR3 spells CASSEEENTEAFF. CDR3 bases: TGTGCCAGCAGTGAGGAGGAGAACACTGAAGCTTTCTTT.

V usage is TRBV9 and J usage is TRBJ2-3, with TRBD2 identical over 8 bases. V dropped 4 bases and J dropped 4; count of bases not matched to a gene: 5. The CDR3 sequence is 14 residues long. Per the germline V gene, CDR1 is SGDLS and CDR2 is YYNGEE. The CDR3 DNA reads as TGTGCCAGCAGCCCACTGACTAGCGCAGATACGCAGTATTTT. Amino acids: CASSPLTSADTQYF. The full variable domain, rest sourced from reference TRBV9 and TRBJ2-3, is DSGVTQTPKHLITATGQRVTLRCSPRSGDLSVYWYQQSLDQGLQFLIQYYNGEERAKGNILERFSAQQFPDLHSELNLSSLELGDSALYFCASSPLTSADTQYFGPGTRLTVL.

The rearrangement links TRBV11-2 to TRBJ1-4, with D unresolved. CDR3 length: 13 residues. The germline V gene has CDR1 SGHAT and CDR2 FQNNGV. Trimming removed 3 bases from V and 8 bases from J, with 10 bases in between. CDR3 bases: TGTGCCAGCAGCTTTTTTTCGGGGGAAAAACTGTTTTTT. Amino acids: CASSFFSGEKLFF. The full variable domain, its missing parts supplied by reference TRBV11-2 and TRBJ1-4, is EAGVAQSPRYKIIEKRQSVAFWCNPISGHATLYWYQQILGQGPKLLIQFQNNGVVDDSQLPKDRFSAERLKGVDSTLKIQPAKLEDSAVYLCASSFFSGEKLFFGSGTQLSVL.

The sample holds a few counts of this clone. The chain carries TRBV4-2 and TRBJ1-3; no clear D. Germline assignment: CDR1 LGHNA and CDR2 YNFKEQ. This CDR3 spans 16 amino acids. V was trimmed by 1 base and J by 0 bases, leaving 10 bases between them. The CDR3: CASSQGTDYSGNTIYF. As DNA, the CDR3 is TGTGCCAGCAGCCAAGGGACTGACTACTCTGGAAACACCATATATTTT.

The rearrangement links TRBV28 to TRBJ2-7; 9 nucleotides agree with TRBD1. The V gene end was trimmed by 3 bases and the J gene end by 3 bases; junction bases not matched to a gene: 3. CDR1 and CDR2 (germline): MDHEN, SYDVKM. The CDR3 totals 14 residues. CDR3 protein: CASSFGDRDYEQYF. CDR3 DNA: TGTGCCAGCAGTTTCGGGGACAGGGACTACGAGCAGTACTTC.

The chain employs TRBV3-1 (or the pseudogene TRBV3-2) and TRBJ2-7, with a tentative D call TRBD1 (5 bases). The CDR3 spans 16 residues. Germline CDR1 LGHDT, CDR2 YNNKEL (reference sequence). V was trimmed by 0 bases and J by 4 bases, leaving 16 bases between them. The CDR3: CASSQESGRAPYEQYF. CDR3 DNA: TGTGCCAGCAGCCAAGAATCCGGCAGGGCCCCTTACGAGCAGTACTTC.

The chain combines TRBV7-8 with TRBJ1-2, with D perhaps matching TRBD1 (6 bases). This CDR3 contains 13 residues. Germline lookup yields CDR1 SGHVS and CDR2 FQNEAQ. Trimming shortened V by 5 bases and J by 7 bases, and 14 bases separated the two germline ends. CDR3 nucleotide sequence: TGTGCCAGCAGCCCCGGGGGGCGAGGTGGCTACACCTTC. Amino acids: CASSPGGRGGYTF.

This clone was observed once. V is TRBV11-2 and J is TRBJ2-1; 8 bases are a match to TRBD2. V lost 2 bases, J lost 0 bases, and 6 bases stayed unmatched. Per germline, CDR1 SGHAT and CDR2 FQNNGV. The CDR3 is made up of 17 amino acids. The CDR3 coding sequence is TGTGCCAGCAGCTTAACGGCTAGCGGGTACTCCTACAATGAGCAGTTCTTC. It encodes CASSLTASGYSYNEQFF.

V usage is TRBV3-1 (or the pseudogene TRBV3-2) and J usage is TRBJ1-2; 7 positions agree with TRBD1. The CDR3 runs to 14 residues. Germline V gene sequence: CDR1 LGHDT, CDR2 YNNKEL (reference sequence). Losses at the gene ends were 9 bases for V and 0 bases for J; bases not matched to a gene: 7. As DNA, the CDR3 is TGTGCCAGGGCGGGGACAGCTCCTAACTATGGCTACACCTTC. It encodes CARAGTAPNYGYTF.

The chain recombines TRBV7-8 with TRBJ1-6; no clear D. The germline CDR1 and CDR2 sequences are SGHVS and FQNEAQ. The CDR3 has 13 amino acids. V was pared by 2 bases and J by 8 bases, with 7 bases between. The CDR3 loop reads CASSLYGDSPLHF. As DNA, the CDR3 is TGTGCCAGCAGCTTATACGGGGATTCACCCCTCCACTTT.

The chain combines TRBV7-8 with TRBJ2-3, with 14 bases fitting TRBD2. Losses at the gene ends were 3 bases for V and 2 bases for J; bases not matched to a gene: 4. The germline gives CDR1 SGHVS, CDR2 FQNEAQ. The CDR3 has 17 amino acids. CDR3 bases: TGTGCCAGCAGCTTCGCGACTAGCGGGGGGGACACAGATACGCAGTATTTT. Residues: CASSFATSGGDTDTQYF.

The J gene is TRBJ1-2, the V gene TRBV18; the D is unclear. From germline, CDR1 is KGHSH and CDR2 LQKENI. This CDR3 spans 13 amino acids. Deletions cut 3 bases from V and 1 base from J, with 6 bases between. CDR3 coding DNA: TGTGCCAGCTCACCGGACTATAACTATGGCTACACCTTC. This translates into CASSPDYNYGYTF.

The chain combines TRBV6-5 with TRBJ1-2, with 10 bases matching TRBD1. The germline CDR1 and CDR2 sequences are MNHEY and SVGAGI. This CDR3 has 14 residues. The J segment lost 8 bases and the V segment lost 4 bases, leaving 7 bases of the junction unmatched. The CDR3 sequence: CASSWGTGEGGYTF. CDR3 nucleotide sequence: TGTGCCAGCAGTTGGGGGACAGGGGAGGGCGGCTACACCTTC.

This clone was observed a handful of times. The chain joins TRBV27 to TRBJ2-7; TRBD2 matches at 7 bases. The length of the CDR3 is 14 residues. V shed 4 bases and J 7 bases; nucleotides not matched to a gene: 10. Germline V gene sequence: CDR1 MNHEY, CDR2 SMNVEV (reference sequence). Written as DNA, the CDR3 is TGTGCCAGCAGTTCCCCATCACTAGCGCGGGAGCAGTACTTC. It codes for CASSSPSLAREQYF.

CDR3 amino acids: CASSLTGRISPYQPQHF. CDR3 bases: TGTGCCAGTAGTCTTACAGGTCGGATTTCCCCGTATCAGCCCCAGCATTTT. The chain has TRBV19 and TRBJ1-5, with TRBD1 as a possible D gene (5 bases). The CDR3 runs to 17 residues. The germline V and J ends were trimmed by 5 bases and 5 bases, with 22 bases remaining between them. Germline-derived CDR1 and CDR2 are LNHDA and SQIVND (reference sequence).

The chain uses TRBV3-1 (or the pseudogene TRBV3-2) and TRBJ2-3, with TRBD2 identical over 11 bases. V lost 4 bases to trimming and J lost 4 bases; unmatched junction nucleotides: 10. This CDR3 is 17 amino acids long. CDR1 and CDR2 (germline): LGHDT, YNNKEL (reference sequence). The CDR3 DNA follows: TGTGCCAGCAGCCGTCTTAGCACTAGCGGGGGCTCAGATACGCAGTATTTT. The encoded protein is CASSRLSTSGGSDTQYF.

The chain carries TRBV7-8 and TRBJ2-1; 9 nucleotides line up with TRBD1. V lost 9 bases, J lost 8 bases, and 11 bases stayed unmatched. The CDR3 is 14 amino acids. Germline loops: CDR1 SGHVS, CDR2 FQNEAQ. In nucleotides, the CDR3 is TGTGCCAGTACAGCCGGGACAGGGATCGATGAGCAGTTCTTC. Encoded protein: CASTAGTGIDEQFF.

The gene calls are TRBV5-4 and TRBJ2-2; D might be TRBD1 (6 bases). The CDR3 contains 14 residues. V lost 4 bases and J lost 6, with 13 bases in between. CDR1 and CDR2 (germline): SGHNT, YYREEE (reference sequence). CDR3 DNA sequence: TGTGCCAGCAGCCCCCCCAGGGGATCCGGGGAGCTGTTTTTT. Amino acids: CASSPPRGSGELFF.

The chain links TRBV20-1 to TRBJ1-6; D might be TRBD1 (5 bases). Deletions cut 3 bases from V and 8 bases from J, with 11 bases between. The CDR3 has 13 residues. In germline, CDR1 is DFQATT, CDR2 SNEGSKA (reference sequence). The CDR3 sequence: CSASGGADSPLHF. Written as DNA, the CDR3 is TGCAGTGCTAGTGGGGGAGCTGATTCACCCCTCCACTTT.

The CDR3 DNA reads as TGTGCCAGCTCGGACAGGGGGCACTACGAGCAGTACTTC. Protein sequence: CASSDRGHYEQYF. This chain joins TRBV6-5 and TRBJ2-7, with 11 bases aligning to TRBD1. V gave up 8 bases and J gave up 3 bases; unmatched junction bases: 3. The CDR3 extends over 13 amino acids. Looked up from germline, CDR1 is MNHEY and CDR2 is SVGAGI.

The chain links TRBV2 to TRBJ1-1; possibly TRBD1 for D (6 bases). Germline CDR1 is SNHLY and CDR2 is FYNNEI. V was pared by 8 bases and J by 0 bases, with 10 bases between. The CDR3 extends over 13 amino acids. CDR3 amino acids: CASSTGVNTEAFF. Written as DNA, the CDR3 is TGTGCCAGCTCGACAGGTGTGAACACTGAAGCTTTCTTT.

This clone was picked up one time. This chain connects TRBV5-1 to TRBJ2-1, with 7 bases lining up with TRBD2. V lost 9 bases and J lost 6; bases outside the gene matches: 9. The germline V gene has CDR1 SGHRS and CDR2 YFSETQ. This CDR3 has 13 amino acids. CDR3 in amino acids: CATGWEGSNEQFF. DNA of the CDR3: TGCGCCACAGGGTGGGAGGGCAGCAATGAGCAGTTCTTC.

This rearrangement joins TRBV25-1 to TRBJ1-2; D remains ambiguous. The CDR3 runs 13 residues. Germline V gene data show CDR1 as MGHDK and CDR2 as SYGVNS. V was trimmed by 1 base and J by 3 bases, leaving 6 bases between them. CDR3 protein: CASSEWEDYGYTF. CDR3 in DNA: TGTGCCAGCAGTGAATGGGAGGACTATGGCTACACCTTC.

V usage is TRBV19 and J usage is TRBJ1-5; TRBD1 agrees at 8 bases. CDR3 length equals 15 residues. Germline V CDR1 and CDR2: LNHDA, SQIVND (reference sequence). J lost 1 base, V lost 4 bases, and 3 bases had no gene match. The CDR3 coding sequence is TGTGCCAGTAGTACACGACAGGGGAGCAATCAGCCCCAGCATTTT. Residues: CASSTRQGSNQPQHF.

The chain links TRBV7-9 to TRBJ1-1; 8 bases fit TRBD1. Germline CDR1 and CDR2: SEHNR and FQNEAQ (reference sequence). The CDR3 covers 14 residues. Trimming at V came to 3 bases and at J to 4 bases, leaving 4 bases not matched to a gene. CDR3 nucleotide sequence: TGTGCCAGCAGCTTTGGACAGGGTGGCACTGAAGCTTTCTTT. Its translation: CASSFGQGGTEAFF.

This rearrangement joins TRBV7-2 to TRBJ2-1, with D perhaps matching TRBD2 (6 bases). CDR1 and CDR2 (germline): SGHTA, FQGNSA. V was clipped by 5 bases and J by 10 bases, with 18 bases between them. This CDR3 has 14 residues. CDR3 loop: CASSPVASEGEQFF. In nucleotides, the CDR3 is TGTGCCAGCAGCCCCGTAGCTAGCGAGGGGGAGCAGTTCTTC.

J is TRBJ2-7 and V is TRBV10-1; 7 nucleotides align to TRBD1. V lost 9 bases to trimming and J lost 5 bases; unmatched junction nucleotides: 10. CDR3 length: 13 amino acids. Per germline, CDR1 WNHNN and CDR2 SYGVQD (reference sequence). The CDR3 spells CASSPGTVHEQYF. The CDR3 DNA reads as TGCGCCAGTTCACCCGGGACAGTACACGAGCAGTACTTC.

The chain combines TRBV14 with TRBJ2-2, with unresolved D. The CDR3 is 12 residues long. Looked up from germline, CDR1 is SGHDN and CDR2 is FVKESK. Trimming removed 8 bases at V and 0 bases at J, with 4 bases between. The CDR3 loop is CASQANTGELFF. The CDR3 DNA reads TGTGCCAGCCAGGCGAACACCGGGGAGCTGTTTTTT.